The rows below give T cell receptor beta chains drawn from one sample of a study of identifying expanded T cells in peripheral blood. Here immunoSEQ multiplex PCR was the method, and the copy in TCRdb shows in-frame clones only, minus some. The sample includes 75,000 to 90,000 clones, about 90% seen only once; the top ten take 7% to 7.5%. Sequenced material: blood. All receptors derive from a person between 18 and 75 years old in good health. Each CDR3 is given with its conserved first and last residue.

CAISFTGDRSHGYTF,TRBV10-3,15,TRBJ1-2
CASSLGWRTSPAKNIQYF,TRBV5-6,18,TRBJ2-4
CASWWWISETQYF,TRBV7-3,13,TRBJ2-5
CASSYSGGPYTEAFF,TRBV6-5,15,TRBJ1-1
CASSYSWQGAEAFF,TRBV6-5,14,TRBJ1-1
CAISVSGTGVQKLFF,TRBV10-3,15,TRBJ1-4
CASSQVGGWGPQHF,TRBV4-1,14,TRBJ1-5
CAWSLMGTQQETQYF,TRBV30,15,TRBJ2-5
CASSQDRRGTGELFF,TRBV4-3,15,TRBJ2-2
CASSSDTTNYGYTF,TRBV2,14,TRBJ1-2
CASSVTPVAGAYEQYF,TRBV9,16,TRBJ2-7
CASTFGQGGETQYF,TRBV6-1,14,TRBJ2-5
CAWSVQGGNQPQHF,TRBV30,14,TRBJ1-5
CASSPGDSGANVLTF,TRBV7-9,15,TRBJ2-6
CASSGGQGRGYTF,TRBV7-3,13,TRBJ1-2
CAWSYGGVSGNEQYF,TRBV30,15,NA
CASSRRQGAHEQYF,TRBV7-9,14,TRBJ2-7
CASSLAYEQYF,TRBV5-1,11,TRBJ2-7
CASSRDRGGGYTF,TRBV7-2,13,TRBJ1-2
CASSLPGTSTYEQYF,TRBV27,15,TRBJ2-7
CASSNRTSGRGGMQFF,TRBV4-1,16,TRBJ2-1
CSVTDSGSALSNEQFF,TRBV29-1,16,TRBJ2-1
CASRRQGGTEAFF,TRBV6-5,13,TRBJ1-1
CASSLGDRAFNSPLHF,TRBV27,16,TRBJ1-6
CASSLDLGGTNEQFF,TRBV5-1,15,TRBJ2-1
CASSPSAGGYEQYF,TRBV18,14,TRBJ2-7
CASSLGRVKRGYTF,TRBV5-5,14,TRBJ1-2
CASSSSGRVNEQFF,TRBV5-1,14,TRBJ2-1
CASSLGLAGLADTQYF,TRBV7-2,16,TRBJ2-3
CASSLGTGEAEAFF,TRBV7-9,14,TRBJ1-1
CASSLIGGRVRNEQFF,TRBV7-3,16,TRBJ2-1
CASSLWGEDGYGYTF,TRBV27,15,TRBJ1-2
CATSRDRGPGNTEAFF,TRBV15,16,TRBJ1-1
CASLLSPNRDGRFEVGGYTF,TRBV27,20,TRBJ1-2
CATSNHRGREQETQYF,TRBV15,16,TRBJ2-5
CATSRDPETGGYGYTF,TRBV15,16,TRBJ1-2
CASSPVIGWHPSDTQYF,TRBV7-9,17,TRBJ2-3
CSVPQGAGEKLFF,TRBV29-1,13,TRBJ1-4
CASSLDEEKLFF,TRBV7-9,12,TRBJ1-4
CASSSLVANANTGELFF,TRBV5-8,17,TRBJ2-2
CASSPALYEQYF,TRBV6-5,12,TRBJ2-7
CASSLAAGAIYNEQFF,TRBV11-1,16,TRBJ2-1
CASSHGRNTEAFF,TRBV7-3,13,TRBJ1-1
CAISDFGTEAFF,TRBV10-3,12,TRBJ1-1
CASTDGTLNTEAFF,TRBV6-6,14,TRBJ1-1
CASSQQGTHGYTF,TRBV23-1,13,TRBJ1-2
CASSVGRGLGYGYTF,TRBV9,15,TRBJ1-2
CASSASFRTSGYEQYF,TRBV19,16,TRBJ2-7
CASSRGTEILPYEQYF,TRBV2,16,TRBJ2-7
CASTNAGGGTEAFF,TRBV5-1,14,TRBJ1-1